These 7 T cell receptor beta chains came from one sample sequenced in a study of technical replicates of blood from several donors. Using immunoSEQ multiplex PCR, the repertoire was profiled, and TCRdb retains in-frame clones only, with some absent. The data hold under 85,000 clones, with 95% to 97% observed a single time. The sample comprised T cells isolated from PBMCs. The receptor source for this set is a human donor in good health.

The V and J genes are TRBV30 and TRBJ2-3; TRBD1 aligns across 8 bases. Looked up from germline, CDR1 is GTSNPN and CDR2 is SVGIG (reference sequence). This CDR3 contains 13 residues. The CDR3: CAYRTGPGDTQYF. The CDR3 region has the DNA TGTGCGTACCGGACAGGGCCGGGGGATACGCAGTATTTT.

The rearrangement links TRBV7-6 to TRBJ1-3; D remains ambiguous. V lost 5 bases and J lost 2, with 13 bases in between. CDR3 length: 15 amino acids. Germline CDR1 SGHVS, CDR2 FNYEAQ. CDR3 in amino acids: CASSSGQAAGNTIYF. CDR3 DNA sequence: TGTGCCAGCAGCAGCGGCCAGGCGGCTGGAAACACCATATATTTT.

This clone was seen once. The chain employs TRBV6-5 and TRBJ1-5, with TRBD1 matching over 7 bases. The length of the CDR3 is 14 residues. Germline-derived CDR1 and CDR2 are MNHEY and SVGAGI. Unmatched junction bases numbered 7, after V lost 6 bases and J lost 5 bases. CDR3 amino acids: CASSNRGRYQPQHF. The CDR3 DNA reads TGTGCCAGCAGCAACAGGGGTCGTTATCAGCCCCAGCATTTT.

This chain links TRBV5-1 with TRBJ2-2; the D is unclear. The CDR3 extends over 15 amino acids. The germline V gene encodes CDR1 SGHRS and CDR2 YFSETQ. The ends were cut back, 3 bases at V and 1 base at J, with 10 bases in the middle. CDR3 protein: CASSSDLGNTGELFF. CDR3 sequence (DNA): TGCGCCAGCAGCTCTGACTTGGGGAACACCGGGGAGCTGTTTTTT.

CDR3 protein: CASSYTEAQYF. The CDR3 DNA reads as TGTGCCAGCAGTTACACTGAGGCCCAGTACTTC. The V call is TRBV6-5, the J call TRBJ2-5; D gene uncertain. Germline values: CDR1 MNHEY, CDR2 SVGAGI. The CDR3 sequence is 11 residues long. Trimming pared 2 bases from V and 9 bases from J, leaving 7 bases between.

The chain uses TRBV29-1 and TRBJ2-2; no clear D. Germline loops: CDR1 SQVTM, CDR2 ANQGSEA. CDR3 length equals 13 residues. Trimming took 4 bases from V and 5 from J, leaving 11 bases between them. As DNA, the CDR3 is TGCAGCGTTGGGGCCGTGACAACCGGGGAGCTGTTTTTT. Translating it yields CSVGAVTTGELFF.

V usage is TRBV30 and J usage is TRBJ2-7; possible D gene TRBD1, 7 bases. Germline CDR1 is GTSNPN and CDR2 is SVGIG (reference sequence). Trimming cost V 4 bases and J 1 base, with 11 bases left between them. The CDR3 sequence is 13 residues long. For the CDR3, the DNA is TGTGCCTGGACAGGGGGGAGGTCCTACGAGCAGTACTTC. Its protein product is CAWTGGRSYEQYF.